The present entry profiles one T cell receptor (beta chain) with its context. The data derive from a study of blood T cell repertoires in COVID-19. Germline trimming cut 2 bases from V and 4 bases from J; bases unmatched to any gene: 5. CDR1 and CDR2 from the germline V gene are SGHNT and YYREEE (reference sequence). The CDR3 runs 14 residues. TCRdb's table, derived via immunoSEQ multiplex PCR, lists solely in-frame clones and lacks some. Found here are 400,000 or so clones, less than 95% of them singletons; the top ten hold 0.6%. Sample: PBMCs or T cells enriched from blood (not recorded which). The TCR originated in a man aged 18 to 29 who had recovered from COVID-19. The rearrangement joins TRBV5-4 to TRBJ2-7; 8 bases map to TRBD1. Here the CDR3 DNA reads TGTGCCAGCAGCTTTGGGACAGGAATGTACGAGCAGTACTTC. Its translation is CASSFGTGMYEQYF.